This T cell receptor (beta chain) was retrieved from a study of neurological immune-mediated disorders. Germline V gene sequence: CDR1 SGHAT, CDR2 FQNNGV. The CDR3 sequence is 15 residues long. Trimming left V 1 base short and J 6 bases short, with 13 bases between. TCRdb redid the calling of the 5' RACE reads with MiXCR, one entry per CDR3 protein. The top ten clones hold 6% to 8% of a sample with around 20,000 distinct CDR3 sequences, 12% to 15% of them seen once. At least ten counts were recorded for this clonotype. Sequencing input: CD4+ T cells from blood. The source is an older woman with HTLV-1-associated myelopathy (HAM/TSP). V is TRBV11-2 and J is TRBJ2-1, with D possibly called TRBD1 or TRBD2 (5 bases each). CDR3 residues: CASSLAGTYPNEQFF. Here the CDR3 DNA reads TGTGCCAGCAGCTTAGCGGGGACCTACCCCAATGAGCAGTTCTTC.